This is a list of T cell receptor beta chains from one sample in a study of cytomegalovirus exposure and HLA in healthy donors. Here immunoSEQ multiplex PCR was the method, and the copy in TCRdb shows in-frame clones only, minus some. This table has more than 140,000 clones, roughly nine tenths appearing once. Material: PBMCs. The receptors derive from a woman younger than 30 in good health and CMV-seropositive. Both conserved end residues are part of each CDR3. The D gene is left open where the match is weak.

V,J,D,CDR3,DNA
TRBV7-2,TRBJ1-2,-,CASSSPAGYGYTF,TGTGCCAGCAGCTCACCGGCGGGGTATGGCTACACCTTC
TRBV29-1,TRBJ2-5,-,CSVGAKGETQYF,TGCAGCGTTGGGGCCAAGGGGGAGACCCAGTACTTC
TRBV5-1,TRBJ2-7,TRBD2,CASSLGTSGIEQYF,TGCGCCAGCAGCCTTGGGACTAGCGGGATCGAGCAGTACTTC
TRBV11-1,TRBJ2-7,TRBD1,CASSVDRGSYEQYF,TGTGCCAGCAGCGTAGACAGGGGCTCCTACGAGCAGTACTTC
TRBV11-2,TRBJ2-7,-,CASSPIRRVSSYEQYF,TGTGCCAGCAGCCCAATACGGAGGGTAAGCTCCTACGAGCAGTACTTC
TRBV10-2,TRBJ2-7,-,CASSESWGRNTYEQYF,TGCGCCAGCAGTGAGTCGTGGGGCAGAAACACCTACGAGCAGTACTTC
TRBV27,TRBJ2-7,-,CASADRYEQYF,TGTGCCAGCGCCGACAGGTACGAGCAGTACTTC
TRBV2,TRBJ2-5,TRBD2,CASGTSGMIKTQYF,TGTGCCAGTGGGACTAGCGGGATGATTAAGACCCAGTACTTC
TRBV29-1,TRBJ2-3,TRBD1,CSVGTGGADTQYF,TGCAGCGTAGGGACAGGGGGAGCAGATACGCAGTATTTT
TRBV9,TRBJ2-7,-,CASGGPASEQYF,TGTGCCAGCGGAGGGCCCGCTAGCGAGCAGTACTTC
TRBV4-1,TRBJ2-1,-,CASSQGPQGYNEQFF,TGCGCCAGCAGCCAAGGGCCTCAGGGGTACAATGAGCAGTTCTTC
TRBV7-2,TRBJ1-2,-,CASTPGRENGYTF,TGTGCCAGCACCCCGGGGAGGGAAAATGGCTACACCTTC
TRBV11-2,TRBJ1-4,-,CASSFLMAATNEKLFF,TGTGCCAGCAGCTTTTTAATGGCCGCAACTAATGAAAAACTGTTTTTT
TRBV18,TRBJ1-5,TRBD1,CASSAGQGSNQPQHF,TGTGCCAGCTCAGCCGGACAGGGAAGCAATCAGCCCCAGCATTTT
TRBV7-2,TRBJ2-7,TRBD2,CASSLSGSIAYEQYF,TGTGCCAGCAGCCTTAGCGGGAGTATAGCCTACGAGCAGTACTTC